These 16 T cell receptor beta chains came from one sample sequenced in a study of CD8 T cells in ankylosing spondylitis. TCRdb re-called the 5' RACE reads with MiXCR, one entry per CDR3 protein. Seen here are approximately 250,000 distinct CDR3 sequences, approximately 24% observed once, and the top ten hold roughly 0.67%. Sequenced material: blood, either unsorted or a sorted T cell fraction (not recorded which). Source of these receptors: a male donor with ankylosing spondylitis or in good health (not recorded which).

This clonotype was observed at least ten times. The genes are TRBV12-3 or TRBV12-4 and TRBJ2-3, with a weak D call TRBD1 (6 bases). This CDR3 spans 14 amino acids. V dropped 1 base and J dropped 2 bases, with 7 bases sitting between them. CDR3 in amino acids: CASSLDRVTDTQYF. Here the CDR3 DNA reads TGTGCCAGCAGTTTAGACAGGGTCACAGATACGCAGTATTTT.

CDR3 DNA sequence: TGTGCCACCAGCAGATTGGGTAATTCGGGACATGGGTTCTTC. Translated: CATSRLGNSGHGFF. This chain joins TRBV15 and TRBJ2-1, with D possibly matching TRBD1 (6 bases). The length of the CDR3 is 14 residues. Trimming took 2 bases from V and 15 from J, leaving 20 bases between them. Germline V gives CDR1 LNHNV, CDR2 YYDKDF (reference sequence).

The chain uses TRBV29-1 and TRBJ2-1; either TRBD1 or TRBD2 may supply D (5 bases each). Germline CDR1 is SQVTM and CDR2 is ANQGSEA. This CDR3 comprises 13 residues. V shed 7 bases and J shed 8 bases, with 18 bases lying between them. CDR3 amino acids: CSAGTLLGYEQFF. The CDR3, as DNA: TGCAGCGCCGGGACCTTACTCGGGTATGAGCAGTTCTTC.

This clonotype was seen at least ten times. The chain joins TRBV20-1 to TRBJ2-1; 9 nucleotides agree with TRBD2. Germline CDR1 is DFQATT and CDR2 is SNEGSKA (reference sequence). The CDR3 is 15 amino acids. J lost 12 bases, V lost 4 bases, and 16 bases had no gene match. CDR3 in amino acids: CSATHPRAGGLSQFF. For the CDR3, the DNA is TGCAGTGCTACCCACCCCAGAGCGGGGGGCTTGTCGCAGTTCTTC.

The chain is built from TRBV21-1 and TRBJ1-6. TRBV21-1 corresponds to a pseudogene. CDR3 length: 12 amino acids. Written as DNA, the CDR3 is TGTGCCAGCAGCAAAGGGGGCCCGGACCTCCACTTT. This translates into CASSKGGPDLHF.

This clonotype was seen only a few times. J is TRBJ1-5 and V is TRBV20-1; unclear D gene. Trimming stripped 2 bases from V and 4 bases from J, with 12 bases between. This CDR3 contains 14 residues. CDR1 DFQATT and CDR2 SNEGSKA come from the germline V gene (reference sequence). CDR3 sequence: CSARWAGGNQPQHF. The DNA of the CDR3 is TGCAGTGCTAGATGGGCAGGAGGAAATCAGCCCCAGCATTTT.

This clonotype was seen a few times. This chain connects TRBV6-5 to TRBJ1-2; tentative D call: TRBD1 (6 bases). Between the trimmed V and J ends, which lost 5 bases and 8 bases, there was a span of 12 bases. This CDR3 comprises 12 residues. Per the germline V gene, CDR1 is MNHEY and CDR2 is SVGAGI. CDR3 in amino acids: CASSLGGKGYTF. CDR3 coding DNA: TGTGCCAGCAGTCTAGGGGGGAAAGGCTACACCTTC.

This clonotype was observed a handful of times. V and J are TRBV20-1 and TRBJ2-1, with TRBD2 identical over 9 bases. The germline CDR1 and CDR2 sequences are DFQATT and SNEGSKA (reference sequence). The CDR3 has 15 amino acids. With V trimmed by 6 bases and J by 6 bases, 12 bases remained unmatched. The DNA of the CDR3 is TGCAGTGCGGAAAAGAGGCGGGGGGGCCTCAATGAGCAGTTCTTC. The encoded protein is CSAEKRRGGLNEQFF.

This chain links TRBV20-1 with TRBJ2-3; D remains unclear. V lost 0 bases and J lost 6, with 4 bases in between. The CDR3 sequence is 11 residues long. Germline CDR1 reads DFQATT; CDR2 reads SNEGSKA (reference sequence). DNA of the CDR3: TGCAGTGCTAGAGAATGGGATACGCAGTATTTT. Amino acid sequence: CSAREWDTQYF.

This clonotype was seen only a few times. The chain uses TRBV15 and TRBJ2-6; D uncertain. CDR3 length: 15 residues. With 3 bases removed from V and 4 bases from J, the gap between germline ends came to 10 bases. Looked up from germline, CDR1 is LNHNV and CDR2 is YYDKDF (reference sequence). DNA of the CDR3: TGTGCCACCAGCAGGGAAGGGCAGGGGGCCAACGTCCTGACTTTC. It is translated as CATSREGQGANVLTF. Full variable domain (outside the CDR3, taken from reference TRBV15 and TRBJ2-6): DAMVIQNPRYQVTQFGKPVTLSCSQTLNHNVMYWYQQKSSQAPKLLFHYYDKDFNNEADTPDNFQSRRPNTSFCFLDIRSPGLGDTAMYLCATSREGQGANVLTFGAGSRLTVL.

This clonotype was picked up many times. V usage is TRBV18 and J usage is TRBJ2-2; no reliable D call. The germline V gene has CDR1 KGHSH and CDR2 LQKENI. V gave up 4 bases and J gave up 4 bases, with 19 bases separating them. This CDR3 has 17 amino acids. The CDR3 region is CASSRPMESLITGELFF. Written as DNA, the CDR3 is TGTGCCAGCTCACGTCCGATGGAGTCATTGATCACCGGGGAGCTGTTTTTT.

This clonotype occurred many times. The chain recombines TRBV7-9 with TRBJ2-1; D possibly corresponds to TRBD1 (6 bases). The CDR3 is 17 amino acids. Germline loops: CDR1 SEHNR, CDR2 FQNEAQ (reference sequence). The V and J ends lost 1 base and 2 bases respectively, with 15 bases between them. The CDR3 sequence: CASSLGGWGTTYNEQFF. In nucleotides, the CDR3 is TGTGCCAGCAGCTTAGGAGGTTGGGGGACAACCTACAATGAGCAGTTCTTC.

There are many counts of this clonotype. The J gene is TRBJ2-7, the V gene TRBV20-1; D may match TRBD1 or TRBD2 (5 bases each). V was clipped by 6 bases and J by 2 bases, with 17 bases between them. The CDR3 covers 14 residues. Germline CDR1 DFQATT, CDR2 SNEGSKA (reference sequence). This chain's CDR3 is CSAIDNRGAYEQYF. The CDR3 nucleotides are TGCAGTGCCATAGATAACCGAGGGGCCTACGAGCAGTACTTC.

This clonotype has a single count. The chain links TRBV2 to TRBJ2-7, with D hard to call. Trimming removed 6 bases at V and 0 bases at J, with 12 bases between. From germline, CDR1 is SNHLY and CDR2 FYNNEI. The CDR3 spans 14 residues. CDR3 region: CASSAEWLSYEQYF. DNA of the CDR3: TGTGCCAGCAGCGCTGAGTGGCTCTCCTACGAGCAGTACTTC.

This clonotype occurred a few times. The chain uses TRBV20-1 and TRBJ2-7, with D maybe TRBD1 (6 bases). The CDR3 consists of 12 residues. Germline CDR1 is DFQATT and CDR2 is SNEGSKA (reference sequence). V was pared by 3 bases and J by 2 bases, with 8 bases between. This CDR3 reads CSASGQTYEQYF. The CDR3 DNA reads TGCAGTGCTAGCGGACAGACCTACGAGCAGTACTTC.

The table lists this clonotype with a few counts. The chain joins TRBV6-1 to TRBJ1-1; D gene uncertain. With 3 bases removed from V and 0 bases from J, the gap between germline ends came to 8 bases. This CDR3 contains 14 residues. In germline, CDR1 is MNHNS, CDR2 SASEGT. CDR3: CASSEKGMNTEAFF. As DNA, the CDR3 is TGTGCCAGCAGTGAGAAGGGCATGAACACTGAAGCTTTCTTT.